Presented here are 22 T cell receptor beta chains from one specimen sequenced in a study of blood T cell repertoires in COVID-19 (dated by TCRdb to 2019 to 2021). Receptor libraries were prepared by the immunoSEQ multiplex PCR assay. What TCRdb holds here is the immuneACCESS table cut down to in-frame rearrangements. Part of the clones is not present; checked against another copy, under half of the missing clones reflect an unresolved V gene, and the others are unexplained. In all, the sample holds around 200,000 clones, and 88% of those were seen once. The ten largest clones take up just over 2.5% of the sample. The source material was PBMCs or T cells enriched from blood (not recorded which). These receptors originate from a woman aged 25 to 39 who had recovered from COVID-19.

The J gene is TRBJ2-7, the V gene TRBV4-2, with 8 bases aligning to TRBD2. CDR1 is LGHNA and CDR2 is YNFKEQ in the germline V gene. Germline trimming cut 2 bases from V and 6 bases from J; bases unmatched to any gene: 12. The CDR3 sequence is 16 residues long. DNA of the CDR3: TGTGCCAGCAGCCAACCGGGACTAGGCGGTTCATCCGAGCAGTACTTC. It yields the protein CASSQPGLGGSSEQYF.

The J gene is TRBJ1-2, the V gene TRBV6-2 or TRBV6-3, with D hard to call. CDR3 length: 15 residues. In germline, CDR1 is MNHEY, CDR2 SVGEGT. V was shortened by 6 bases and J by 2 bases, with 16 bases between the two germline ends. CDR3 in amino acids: CASSHGNGGNYGYTF. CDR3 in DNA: TGTGCCAGCAGCCACGGGAACGGCGGGAACTATGGCTACACCTTC.

The CDR3 nucleotides are TGTGCCAGCAGCTGGCGGGGGCTAAGCAATCAGCCCCAGCATTTT. It specifies CASSWRGLSNQPQHF. V usage is TRBV5-8 and J usage is TRBJ1-5, with D perhaps TRBD1 (6 bases). There are 15 residues in the CDR3. V dropped 3 bases and J dropped 1 base, with 11 bases sitting between them. Per the germline V gene, CDR1 is SGHTS and CDR2 is YDEGEE. Supplemented by reference TRBV5-8 and TRBJ1-5, the full variable domain reads EAGVTQSPTHLIKTRGQQATLRCSPISGHTSVYWYQQALGLGLQFLLWYDEGEERNRGNFPPRFSGRQFPNYSSELNVNALELEDSALYLCASSWRGLSNQPQHFGDGTRLSIL.

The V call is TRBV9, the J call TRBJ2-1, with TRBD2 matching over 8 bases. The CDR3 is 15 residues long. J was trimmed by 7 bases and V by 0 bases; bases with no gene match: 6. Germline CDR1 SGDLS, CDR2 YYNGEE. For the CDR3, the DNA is TGTGCCAGCAGCGTAGACGGGGGGGCCGTTAATGAGCAGTTCTTC. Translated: CASSVDGGAVNEQFF.

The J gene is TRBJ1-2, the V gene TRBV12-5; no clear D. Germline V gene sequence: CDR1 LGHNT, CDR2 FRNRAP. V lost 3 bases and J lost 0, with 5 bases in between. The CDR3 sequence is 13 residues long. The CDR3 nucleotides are TGTGCTAGTGGTTTCGGAGCTAACTATGGCTACACCTTC. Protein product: CASGFGANYGYTF.

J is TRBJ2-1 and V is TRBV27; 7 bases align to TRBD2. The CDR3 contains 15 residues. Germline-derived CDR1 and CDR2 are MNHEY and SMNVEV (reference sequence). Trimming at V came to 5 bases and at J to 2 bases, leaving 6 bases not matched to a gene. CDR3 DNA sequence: TGTGCCAGCAGTCCCAGACTAGCAACCTACAATGAGCAGTTCTTC. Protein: CASSPRLATYNEQFF.

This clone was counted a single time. CDR3 region: CSARSGTGAARKAFF. In nucleotides, the CDR3 is TGCAGCGCGCGTTCCGGGACAGGGGCGGCCCGTAAAGCTTTCTTT. The V call is TRBV29-1, the J call TRBJ1-1; TRBD1 aligns across 10 bases. V lost 7 bases to trimming and J lost 9 bases; unmatched junction nucleotides: 17. CDR3 length equals 15 residues. CDR1 SQVTM and CDR2 ANQGSEA come from the germline V gene. The whole variable domain, filled in from reference TRBV29-1 and TRBJ1-1, reads SAVISQKPSRDICQRGTSLTIQCQVDSQVTMMFWYRQQPGQSLTLIATANQGSEATYESGFVIDKFPISRPNLTFSTLTVSNMSPEDSSIYLCSARSGTGAARKAFFGQGTRLTVV.

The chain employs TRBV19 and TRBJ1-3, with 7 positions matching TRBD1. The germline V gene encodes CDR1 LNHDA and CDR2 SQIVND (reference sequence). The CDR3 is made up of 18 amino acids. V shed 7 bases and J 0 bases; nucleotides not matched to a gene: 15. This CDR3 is CASISALGQLDSGNTIYF. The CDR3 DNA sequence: TGTGCCAGTATATCAGCTCTGGGACAGCTTGACTCTGGAAACACCATATATTTT.

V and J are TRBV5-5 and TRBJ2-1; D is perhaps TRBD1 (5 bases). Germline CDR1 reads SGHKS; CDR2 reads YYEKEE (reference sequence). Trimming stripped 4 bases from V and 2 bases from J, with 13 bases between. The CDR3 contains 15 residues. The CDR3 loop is CASSPQGTPYNEQFF. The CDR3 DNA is TGTGCCAGCAGCCCCCAGGGTACACCCTACAATGAGCAGTTCTTC.

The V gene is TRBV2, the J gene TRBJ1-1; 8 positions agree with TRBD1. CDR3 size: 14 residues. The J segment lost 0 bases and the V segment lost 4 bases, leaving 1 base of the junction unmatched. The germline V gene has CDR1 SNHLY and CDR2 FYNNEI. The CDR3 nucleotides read TGTGCCAGCAGTGGGGGACAGGTGAACACTGAAGCTTTCTTT. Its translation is CASSGGQVNTEAFF.

As DNA, the CDR3 is TGCGCCAGCAGCTTGGGTCACATCCAAGAGACCCAGTACTTC. Protein sequence: CASSLGHIQETQYF. V gene TRBV5-1 combines with J gene TRBJ2-5; D is uncertain. Germline CDR1 reads SGHRS; CDR2 reads YFSETQ. V gave up 0 bases and J gave up 1 base, with 7 bases separating them. There are 14 residues in the CDR3.

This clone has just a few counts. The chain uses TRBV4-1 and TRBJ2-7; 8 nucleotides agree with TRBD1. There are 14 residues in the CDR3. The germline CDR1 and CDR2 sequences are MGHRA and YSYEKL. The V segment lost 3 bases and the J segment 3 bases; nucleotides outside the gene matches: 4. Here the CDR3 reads CASSQPGGGYEQYF. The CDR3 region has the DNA TGCGCCAGCAGCCAGCCAGGGGGCGGCTACGAGCAGTACTTC.

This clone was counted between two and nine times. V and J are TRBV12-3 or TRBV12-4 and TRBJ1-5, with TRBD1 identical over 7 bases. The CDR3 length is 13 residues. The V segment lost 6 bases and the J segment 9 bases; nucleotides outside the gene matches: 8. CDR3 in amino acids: CASRRDSLRPQHF. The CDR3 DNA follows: TGTGCCAGCAGGAGGGACAGTCTAAGGCCCCAGCATTTT.

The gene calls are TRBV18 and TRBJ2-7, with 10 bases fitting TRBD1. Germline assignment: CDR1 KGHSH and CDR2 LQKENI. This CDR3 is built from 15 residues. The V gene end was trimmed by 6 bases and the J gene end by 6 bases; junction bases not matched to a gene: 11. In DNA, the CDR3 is TGTGCCAGCTCGCAAGGGACAGGGGAGGTGAGCGAGCAGTACTTC. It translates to CASSQGTGEVSEQYF.

The CDR3 is CASSRGYNEQFF. Here the CDR3 DNA reads TGTGCCAGCAGTCGAGGCTACAATGAGCAGTTCTTC. The gene calls are TRBV27 and TRBJ2-1; no clear D gene. The CDR3 is made up of 12 amino acids. Trimming shortened V by 5 bases and J by 3 bases, and 5 bases separated the two germline ends. The germline gives CDR1 MNHEY, CDR2 SMNVEV (reference sequence).

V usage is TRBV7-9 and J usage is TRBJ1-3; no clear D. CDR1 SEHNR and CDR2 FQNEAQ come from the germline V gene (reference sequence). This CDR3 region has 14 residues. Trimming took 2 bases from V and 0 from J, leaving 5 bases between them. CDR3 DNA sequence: TGTGCCAGCAGCTTACTGTCCTCTGGAAACACCATATATTTT. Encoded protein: CASSLLSSGNTIYF.

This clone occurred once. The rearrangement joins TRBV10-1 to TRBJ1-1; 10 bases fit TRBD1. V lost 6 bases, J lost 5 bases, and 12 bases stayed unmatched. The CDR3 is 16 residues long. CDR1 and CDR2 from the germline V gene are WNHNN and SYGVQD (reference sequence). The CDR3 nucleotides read TGCGCCAGCAGCCCGACAGGGGGCAGTAAGGTAACTGAAGCTTTCTTT. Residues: CASSPTGGSKVTEAFF.

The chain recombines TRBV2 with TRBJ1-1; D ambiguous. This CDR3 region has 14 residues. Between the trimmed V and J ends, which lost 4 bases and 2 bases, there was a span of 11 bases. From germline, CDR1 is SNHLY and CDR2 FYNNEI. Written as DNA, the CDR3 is TGTGCCAGCAGTGGGCTGAGGATTAACACTGAAGCTTTCTTT. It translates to CASSGLRINTEAFF.

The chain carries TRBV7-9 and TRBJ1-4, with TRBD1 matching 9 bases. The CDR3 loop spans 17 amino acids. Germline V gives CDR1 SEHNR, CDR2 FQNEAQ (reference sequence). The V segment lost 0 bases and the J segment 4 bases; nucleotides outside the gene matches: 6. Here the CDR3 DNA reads TGTGCCAGCAGCTTAGCGTCGGGGGACAGGGTTAATGAAAAACTGTTTTTT. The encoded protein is CASSLASGDRVNEKLFF.

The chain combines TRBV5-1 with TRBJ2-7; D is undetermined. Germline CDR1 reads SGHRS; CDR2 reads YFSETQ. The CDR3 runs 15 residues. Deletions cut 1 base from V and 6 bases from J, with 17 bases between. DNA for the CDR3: TGCGCCAGCAGCTTGATAGCAGTTACTGTCGGCGAGCAGTACTTC. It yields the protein CASSLIAVTVGEQYF.

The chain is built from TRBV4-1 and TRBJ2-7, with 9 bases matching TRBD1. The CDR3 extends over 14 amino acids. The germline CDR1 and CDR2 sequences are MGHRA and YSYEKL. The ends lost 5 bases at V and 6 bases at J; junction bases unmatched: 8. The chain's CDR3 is CASSIGQGNSEQYF. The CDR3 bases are TGCGCCAGCAGCATCGGACAGGGGAATTCCGAGCAGTACTTC.

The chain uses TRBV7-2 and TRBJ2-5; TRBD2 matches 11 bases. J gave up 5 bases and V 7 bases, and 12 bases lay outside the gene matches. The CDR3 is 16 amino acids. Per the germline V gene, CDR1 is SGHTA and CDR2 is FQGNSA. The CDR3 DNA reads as TGTGCCAGCACCCTCCACCCGACTAGCGGGACGGAGACCCAGTACTTC. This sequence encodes CASTLHPTSGTETQYF.